Listed here are 17 T cell receptor beta chains from one sample, sequenced in a study of metastatic and nonmetastatic thyroid tumors. All patients reached thyroid surgery having received no treatment beforehand. TCRdb re-processed the PCR reads through MiXCR. This table has tens of thousands of clones, roughly 30% appearing once. The sequenced sample consisted of blood. Receptors originate from a female donor with papillary thyroid cancer or a benign thyroid nodule (not recorded which). Some clones in this sample may be carry-over from other donors' samples.

V is TRBV6-1 and J is TRBJ2-1, with D tentatively TRBD1 (6 bases). The CDR3 is 13 residues long. CDR1 MNHNS and CDR2 SASEGT come from the germline V gene. V lost 6 bases and J 6 bases, leaving 12 bases between the germline ends. CDR3 loop: CASSGLGGNEQFF. CDR3 in DNA: TGTGCCAGCAGCGGGCTAGGGGGCAATGAGCAGTTCTTC.

The rearrangement links TRBV7-2 to TRBJ1-2; no clear D. V was cut by 2 bases and J by 6 bases, with 7 bases left in between. Germline CDR1 and CDR2: SGHTA and FQGNSA. CDR3 length: 12 residues. Here the CDR3 DNA reads TGTGCCAGCAGCTTAAACAGAGATGGCTACACCTTC. Protein: CASSLNRDGYTF.

This clone was counted many times. The J gene is TRBJ2-3, the V gene TRBV7-8; D might be TRBD2 (5 bases). The CDR3 has 14 residues. V lost 3 bases, J lost 7 bases, and 14 bases lay in between. The germline V gene encodes CDR1 SGHVS and CDR2 FQNEAQ. CDR3 loop: CASSLELARNTQYF. The CDR3 region has the DNA TGTGCCAGCAGCTTGGAGCTAGCACGAAATACGCAGTATTTT.

The chain links TRBV19 to TRBJ2-1; the match to TRBD2 covers 8 bases. From germline, CDR1 is LNHDA and CDR2 SQIVND (reference sequence). This CDR3 has 15 residues. With 4 bases clipped from V and 2 bases from J, the junction kept 4 bases outside the gene matches. CDR3 nucleotide sequence: TGTGCCAGTAGTAGCGGGAGGTTGCCCTACAATGAGCAGTTCTTC. Translation gives CASSSGRLPYNEQFF.

This clone was found many times. The chain has TRBV9 and TRBJ2-1; 12 bases line up with TRBD2. Germline trimming cut 2 bases from V and 7 bases from J; bases unmatched to any gene: 10. CDR3 length: 17 residues. The germline V gene encodes CDR1 SGDLS and CDR2 YYNGEE. CDR3 DNA sequence: TGTGCCAGCAGCGTGTCAGTAGCTAGCGGGAGGGGTAATGAGCAGTTCTTC. Amino acid sequence: CASSVSVASGRGNEQFF.

This clone was counted only a few times. The rearrangement links TRBV28 to TRBJ1-1; a possible D gene is TRBD1 (6 bases). The CDR3 extends over 13 amino acids. Germline CDR1 MDHEN, CDR2 SYDVKM. V was trimmed by 7 bases and J by 4 bases, leaving 13 bases between them. The CDR3 loop reads CASTRGGSTEAFF. CDR3 DNA: TGTGCCAGCACCAGAGGGGGGTCCACTGAAGCTTTCTTT.

The chain is built from TRBV20-1 and TRBJ1-4; D gene unclear. Trimming pared 5 bases from V and 3 bases from J, leaving 13 bases between. Germline V CDR1 and CDR2: DFQATT, SNEGSKA (reference sequence). The length of the CDR3 is 14 residues. CDR3 in amino acids: CSAAPTQANEKLFF. The CDR3 DNA sequence: TGCAGTGCTGCCCCGACACAAGCTAATGAAAAACTGTTTTTT.

The V and J genes are TRBV5-1 and TRBJ2-7; a possible D gene is TRBD1 (6 bases). The CDR3 covers 15 residues. CDR1 is SGHRS, CDR2 YFSETQ, per germline. V was shortened by 2 bases and J by 2 bases, with 14 bases between the two germline ends. For the CDR3, the DNA is TGCGCCAGCAGCTTAGAGGACAGCCAAGCCTACGAGCAGTACTTC. This encodes CASSLEDSQAYEQYF.

This chain joins TRBV6-6 and TRBJ2-1, with 7 bases aligning to TRBD1. V lost 3 bases, J lost 5 bases, and 7 bases stayed unmatched. CDR1 MNHNY and CDR2 SVGAGI come from the germline V gene (reference sequence). The CDR3 is 15 residues long. CDR3 in DNA: TGTGCCAGCAGTTATGGGGCGACAGGGAACAATGAGCAGTTCTTC. Its protein product is CASSYGATGNNEQFF.

The rearrangement joins TRBV20-1 to TRBJ1-4; D remains unclear. V lost 4 bases, J lost 6 bases, and 12 bases lay in between. CDR3 length: 13 residues. Looked up from germline, CDR1 is DFQATT and CDR2 is SNEGSKA (reference sequence). The CDR3 loop is CSATRFEDEKLFF. The CDR3 coding sequence is TGCAGTGCTACCCGCTTTGAGGATGAAAAACTGTTTTTT.

The chain carries TRBV7-3 and TRBJ2-3; no definite D call. Trimming took 2 bases from V and 0 from J, leaving 3 bases between them. CDR3 length: 13 residues. CDR1 is SGHTA and CDR2 is FQGTGA in the germline V gene. The CDR3 DNA is TGTGCCAGCAGCTTAGACAGCACAGATACGCAGTATTTT. As protein: CASSLDSTDTQYF.

The rearrangement joins TRBV30 to TRBJ1-3; the D is unclear. The CDR3 length is 13 residues. V was trimmed by 6 bases and J by 2 bases, leaving 11 bases between them. Germline-derived CDR1 and CDR2 are GTSNPN and SVGIG (reference sequence). Here the CDR3 DNA reads TGTGCCTGCCAAAAGGAACCTGGAAACACCATATATTTT. Translation gives CACQKEPGNTIYF.

This clone was counted between two and nine times. For the CDR3, the DNA is TGTGCCAGCAGTTTAGAGGGGGGGAGACCAGGGGAGCAGTTCTTC. As protein: CASSLEGGRPGEQFF. The genes are TRBV12-3 or TRBV12-4 and TRBJ2-1; perhaps TRBD2 as D (7 bases). CDR3 length: 15 amino acids. V was pared by 1 base and J by 10 bases, with 17 bases between.

This clone was detected only a few times. The CDR3, as DNA: TGCGCCAGCAGCTTAGGGGGCTTTGGGGCCAACGTCCTGACTTTC. It specifies CASSLGGFGANVLTF. The chain couples TRBV5-1 to TRBJ2-6; the match to TRBD1 covers 7 bases. Germline V gene sequence: CDR1 SGHRS, CDR2 YFSETQ. Unmatched junction bases numbered 2, after V lost 2 bases and J lost 3 bases. There are 15 residues in the CDR3.

CDR3 nucleotide sequence: TGCGCCAGCAGCTCCCCCCAGCGGGAACCCACAGATACGCAGTATTTT. It specifies CASSSPQREPTDTQYF. V usage is TRBV5-1 and J usage is TRBJ2-3; 7 bases are shared with TRBD2. CDR3 size: 16 residues. The ends lost 3 bases at V and 2 bases at J; junction bases unmatched: 9. The germline V gene encodes CDR1 SGHRS and CDR2 YFSETQ.

This chain joins TRBV9 and TRBJ1-5, with TRBD1 matching over 9 bases. J lost 4 bases, V lost 0 bases, and 8 bases had no gene match. Germline V CDR1 and CDR2: SGDLS, YYNGEE. This CDR3 region has 17 residues. CDR3 protein: CASSVEGDRAFNQPQHF. In DNA form, the CDR3 reads TGTGCCAGCAGCGTAGAAGGGGACAGGGCATTTAATCAGCCCCAGCATTTT. The complete variable domain, with remaining parts taken from reference TRBV9 and TRBJ1-5, reads DSGVTQTPKHLITATGQRVTLRCSPRSGDLSVYWYQQSLDQGLQFLIQYYNGEERAKGNILERFSAQQFPDLHSELNLSSLELGDSALYFCASSVEGDRAFNQPQHFGDGTRLSIL.

V gene TRBV2 combines with J gene TRBJ1-3, with D hard to call. CDR3 size: 11 residues. Germline CDR1 is SNHLY and CDR2 is FYNNEI. With 2 bases removed from V and 13 bases from J, the gap between germline ends came to 9 bases. The CDR3 DNA reads as TGTGCCAGCAGTGAAACCACGGTTATATATTTT. This gives the protein CASSETTVIYF.